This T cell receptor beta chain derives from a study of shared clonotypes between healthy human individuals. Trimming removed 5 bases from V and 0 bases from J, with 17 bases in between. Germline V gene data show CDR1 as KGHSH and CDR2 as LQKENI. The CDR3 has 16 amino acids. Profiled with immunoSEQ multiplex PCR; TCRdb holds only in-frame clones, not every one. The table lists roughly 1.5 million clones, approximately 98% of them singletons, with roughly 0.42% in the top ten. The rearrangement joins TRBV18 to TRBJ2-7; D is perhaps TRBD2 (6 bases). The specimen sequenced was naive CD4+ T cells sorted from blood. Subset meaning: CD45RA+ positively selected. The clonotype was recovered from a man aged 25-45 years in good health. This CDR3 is CASSLLAASFSYEQYF. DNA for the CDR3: TGTGCCAGCTCATTATTAGCGGCCTCATTCTCCTACGAGCAGTACTTC.